These 20 T cell receptor beta chains came from one sample sequenced in a study of T-cell memory formation after mild COVID-19 (dated by TCRdb to about 2021). The library was generated by 5' RACE. Instrument used: Illumina NovaSeq 6000. TCRdb cleaned the public reads at Q25 with fastp, built clones with MiXCR and kept in-frame beta chains. All rows with the same CDR3 protein become a single entry with the most common DNA and genes. The table for this sample lists roughly 620,000 distinct CDR3 sequences; about 20% of them were counted only once. More than 10% of the sample goes to the ten largest clones. Specimen: PBMCs or a T cell subset sorted from them (not recorded which). The receptors here all came from an adult woman who had mild COVID-19 (a few samples of this study predate the infection). The sample titles of this study are shuffled in the database, so cell type and time point are left out; the donor was told from shared clones.

This clonotype has only a few counts. The chain joins TRBV5-1 to TRBJ1-2; possibly TRBD1 for D (5 bases). V lost 3 bases and J 6 bases, leaving 18 bases between the germline ends. The CDR3 has 15 amino acids. In germline, CDR1 is SGHRS, CDR2 YFSETQ. The CDR3 loop is CASSWGSGLENGYTF. The CDR3 DNA is TGCGCCAGCAGCTGGGGGTCGGGGCTTGAGAATGGCTACACCTTC.

This clonotype was seen a few times. The chain couples TRBV6-5 to TRBJ2-3, with TRBD1 matching 9 bases. V lost 5 bases and J lost 0; bases outside the gene matches: 3. The germline V gene encodes CDR1 MNHEY and CDR2 SVGAGI. The CDR3 consists of 15 residues. This CDR3 reads CASSDRGVSTDTQYF. In DNA, the CDR3 is TGTGCCAGCAGTGACAGGGGGGTGAGCACAGATACGCAGTATTTT.

The chain joins TRBV24-1 to TRBJ2-1; 9 bases are shared with TRBD2. The CDR3 sequence is 17 residues long. CDR1 KGHDR and CDR2 SFDVKD come from the germline V gene. V was pared by 2 bases and J by 4 bases, with 8 bases of the junction left unmatched. The CDR3 sequence is CATSDSLTSGRYNEQFF. In DNA form, the CDR3 reads TGTGCCACCAGTGATTCACTAACTAGCGGGCGATACAATGAGCAGTTCTTC.

V gene TRBV6-1 combines with J gene TRBJ2-3, with 8 bases fitting TRBD1. Per the germline V gene, CDR1 is MNHNS and CDR2 is SASEGT. V was clipped by 2 bases and J by 6 bases; unmatched bases: 4. The length of the CDR3 is 14 residues. CDR3 sequence (DNA): TGTGCCAGCAGTGAACAGGGGGCTTCTGATACGCAGTATTTT. This sequence encodes CASSEQGASDTQYF.

The genes are TRBV5-6 and TRBJ1-5; D uncertain. The CDR3 is 16 residues long. Germline V lookup: CDR1 SGHDT, CDR2 YYEEEE. Deletions cut 1 base from V and 0 bases from J, with 11 bases between. This CDR3 is CASSLSTAHSNQPQHF. CDR3 sequence (DNA): TGTGCCAGCAGCTTGTCCACAGCCCATAGCAATCAGCCCCAGCATTTT.

The chain recombines TRBV5-6 with TRBJ2-5, with 8 bases aligning to TRBD2. After removal of 3 bases from V and 3 bases from J, the junction contained 10 bases not matched to a gene. The CDR3 contains 16 residues. Germline values: CDR1 SGHDT, CDR2 YYEEEE. The CDR3 loop reads CASSSRGSGGEETQYF. The CDR3, as DNA: TGTGCCAGCAGCTCGCGTGGGAGCGGGGGAGAAGAGACCCAGTACTTC. Using reference TRBV5-6 and TRBJ2-5 for the parts outside the CDR3, the full variable domain is DAGVTQSPTHLIKTRGQQVTLRCSPKSGHDTVSWYQQALGQGPQFIFQYYEEEERQRGNFPDRFSGHQFPNYSSELNVNALLLGDSALYLCASSSRGSGGEETQYFGPGTRLLVL.

The chain is built from TRBV7-3 and TRBJ2-1; 11 bases fit TRBD2. With 6 bases clipped from V and 7 bases from J, the junction kept 8 bases outside the gene matches. The CDR3 sequence is 15 residues long. Germline CDR1 SGHTA, CDR2 FQGTGA. CDR3: CASRRTSGGGNEQFF. The CDR3 DNA reads TGTGCCAGCAGACGTACTAGCGGGGGTGGAAATGAGCAGTTCTTC. Based on the CDR3 plus reference TRBV7-3 and TRBJ2-1, the full variable domain is GAGVSQTPSNKVTEKGKYVELRCDPISGHTALYWYRQSLGQGPEFLIYFQGTGAADDSGLPNDRFFAVRPEGSVSTLKIQRTERGDSAVYLCASRRTSGGGNEQFFGPGTRLTVL.

This chain joins TRBV9 and TRBJ1-1; 7 nucleotides align to TRBD1. The CDR3 runs 14 residues. Germline lookup yields CDR1 SGDLS and CDR2 YYNGEE. The trim removed 5 bases at V and 4 bases at J, leaving 8 bases unmatched. The CDR3 reads CASSLHRGSTEAFF. CDR3 DNA sequence: TGTGCCAGCAGTCTACACAGGGGTTCCACTGAAGCTTTCTTT.

This clonotype was counted a few times. The chain combines TRBV10-3 with TRBJ1-6; 9 positions agree with TRBD1. The germline V gene has CDR1 ENHRY and CDR2 SYGVKD. J lost 10 bases, V lost 6 bases, and 7 bases had no gene match. This CDR3 is 14 amino acids long. CDR3 in amino acids: CAISGTGLNSPLHF. CDR3 DNA sequence: TGTGCCATCAGCGGGACAGGGTTGAACTCACCCCTCCACTTT.

This clonotype turned up a few times. The chain joins TRBV7-2 to TRBJ1-2, with 9 bases aligning to TRBD1. Looked up from germline, CDR1 is SGHTA and CDR2 is FQGNSA. The CDR3 length is 13 residues. Unmatched junction bases numbered 3, after V lost 2 bases and J lost 8 bases. The CDR3 nucleotides read TGTGCCAGCAGCTTAAGGACAGGGGAAGGCTACACCTTC. Translation gives CASSLRTGEGYTF.

This clonotype came up a few times. V gene TRBV6-6 combines with J gene TRBJ1-4; 9 positions match TRBD1. With 8 bases clipped from V and 5 bases from J, the junction kept 6 bases outside the gene matches. The length of the CDR3 is 14 residues. In germline, CDR1 is MNHNY, CDR2 SVGAGI (reference sequence). The CDR3 sequence is CASQTGTGNEKLFF. The CDR3 DNA sequence: TGTGCCAGCCAGACCGGGACAGGGAATGAAAAACTGTTTTTT.

The chain combines TRBV9 with TRBJ2-6; D is undetermined. The CDR3 is 12 amino acids. The germline V and J ends were trimmed by 9 bases and 0 bases, with 4 bases remaining between them. The V gene's germline CDR1 is SGDLS and CDR2 YYNGEE. The CDR3 DNA follows: TGTGCCACCTCCTCTGGGGCCAACGTCCTGACTTTC. It yields the protein CATSSGANVLTF.

There are a few counts of this clonotype. The chain uses TRBV30 and TRBJ2-1; D tentatively fits TRBD1 or TRBD2 (6 bases each). V dropped 1 base and J dropped 7 bases, with 14 bases sitting between them. In germline, CDR1 is GTSNPN, CDR2 SVGIG (reference sequence). The CDR3 consists of 14 residues. Here the CDR3 DNA reads TGTGCCTGGAGTGGGAGGGGGTTGGGTAATGAGCAGTTCTTC. This encodes CAWSGRGLGNEQFF.

This clonotype came up a few times. The J gene is TRBJ2-1, the V gene TRBV3-1, with TRBD1 as a possible D gene (6 bases). The V end lost 0 bases, the J end lost 7 bases, and 10 bases lay between the germline ends. Germline CDR1 is LGHDT and CDR2 is YNNKEL (reference sequence). The CDR3 is 14 amino acids. The CDR3 here is CASSQDQGFNEQFF. As DNA, the CDR3 is TGTGCCAGCAGCCAAGATCAGGGGTTTAATGAGCAGTTCTTC.

This clonotype came up a few times. The chain uses TRBV27 and TRBJ1-4, with TRBD1 as a possible D gene (5 bases). This CDR3 has 14 amino acids. The germline V gene encodes CDR1 MNHEY and CDR2 SMNVEV (reference sequence). The V end lost 6 bases, the J end lost 4 bases, and 12 bases lay between the germline ends. CDR3 bases: TGTGCCAGCAGCTACGGGGGGGATAATGAAAAACTGTTTTTT. The encoded protein is CASSYGGDNEKLFF.

This clonotype was seen a handful of times. The chain combines TRBV24-1 with TRBJ1-5, with TRBD1 matching 7 bases. CDR3 size: 17 residues. V dropped 12 bases and J dropped 12; count of bases not matched to a gene: 28. The V gene's germline CDR1 is KGHDR and CDR2 SFDVKD. The DNA of the CDR3 is TGTGCCGGACCCGGGACAGCACGACCCAAGAGCAATCAGGGCCAGCATTTT. Encoded protein: CAGPGTARPKSNQGQHF.

The rearrangement links TRBV20-1 to TRBJ2-3; D remains ambiguous. Germline CDR1 and CDR2: DFQATT and SNEGSKA (reference sequence). The CDR3 consists of 11 residues. V lost 4 bases to trimming and J lost 4 bases, with 6 bases between them. This CDR3 is CSANNADTQYF. The CDR3 region has the DNA TGCAGTGCTAACAATGCAGATACGCAGTATTTT.

This chain connects TRBV3-1 to TRBJ2-1; D unclear. Per germline, CDR1 LGHDT and CDR2 YNNKEL (reference sequence). This CDR3 region has 13 residues. Trimming removed 1 base from V and 6 bases from J, with 7 bases in between. Here the CDR3 reads CASSQVASNEQFF. For the CDR3, the DNA is TGTGCCAGCAGCCAAGTTGCGAGCAATGAGCAGTTCTTC.

This clonotype occurred once. The CDR3 region has the DNA TGTGCCAGCAGCCCCTCTAGCGGGGGGATCTACGAGCAGTACTTC. It encodes CASSPSSGGIYEQYF. The chain carries TRBV9 and TRBJ2-7, with 11 positions matching TRBD2. The ends lost 4 bases at V and 3 bases at J; junction bases unmatched: 6. This CDR3 has 15 residues. The germline V gene encodes CDR1 SGDLS and CDR2 YYNGEE.

This clonotype was detected a few times. This rearrangement joins TRBV5-1 to TRBJ2-7, with D possibly called TRBD1 or TRBD2 (5 bases each). Between the trimmed V and J ends, which lost 4 bases and 1 base, there was a span of 15 bases. This CDR3 is 15 amino acids long. The germline CDR1 and CDR2 sequences are SGHRS and YFSETQ. CDR3 residues: CASSVVGTASYEQYF. The CDR3 bases are TGCGCCAGCAGCGTTGTCGGGACGGCTTCCTACGAGCAGTACTTC.